This T cell receptor beta chain emerged from a study of tumor-infiltrating lymphocytes in primary liver carcinoma. Starting material for RNA and DNA co-extraction consisted of roughly 19-30 mg of unsorted bulk tissue. Every tumor was sampled at five separate regions. Starting material of 400 to 600 ng total RNA yielded TCR beta cDNA via a constant-region primer. Three nested multiplex PCR rounds of slightly modified ARM-PCR generated TCR beta libraries. The opening two PCR rounds, approximately 10 cycles each, paired TRBV1-TRBV30 forward primers with a C-beta reverse primer. TCRdb re-derived calls from the multiplex PCR reads in MiXCR, one entry per CDR3 protein. This table holds 80,000 or so distinct CDR3 sequences, 70% to 80% found once. Germline lookup yields CDR1 SQVTM and CDR2 ANQGSEA. CDR3 length: 10 residues. Of note for this clonotype: The conserved final phenylalanine or tryptophan is absent from the CDR3, which likely points to a read error.

The receptor was derived from a woman in her sixties or seventies with primary liver carcinoma and hepatitis B virus infection. The chain links TRBV29-1 to TRBJ1-1, with D unresolved. The sequencing sample was made of liver tumor tissue from sampling region 4. The subset was: tumor region T4, right-lateral pole. CDR3 in DNA: TGCAATGTTGAGGAGGTTGAAGCTTTCATT. Protein product: CNVEEVEAFI.